Presented here are 21 T cell receptor beta chains from one specimen sequenced in a study of response to subunit inactivated influenza vaccine. TCRdb analysed the RT-PCR reads with MiXCR anew, one entry per CDR3 protein. This sample carries almost 600,000 distinct CDR3 sequences, 14% of them seen once, and the ten largest clones take 11%. The specimen was PBMCs from blood, collected about 11 days after vaccination. These receptors came from a man between 45 and 60 years old who received an inactivated influenza vaccine.

The chain has TRBV7-6 and TRBJ1-3, with D possibly matching TRBD1 (6 bases). Germline assignment: CDR1 SGHVS and CDR2 FNYEAQ. Deletions cut 4 bases from V and 2 bases from J, with 12 bases between. CDR3 size: 15 residues. The CDR3 reads CASSYRESTGNTIYF. CDR3 bases: TGTGCCAGCAGCTACAGGGAGAGCACTGGAAACACCATATATTTT.

This clonotype came up a few times. The CDR3 loop reads CASSAGPFSYEQYF. CDR3 DNA: TGTGCCAGCAGTGCGGGACCCTTCTCCTACGAGCAGTACTTC. V is TRBV28 and J is TRBJ2-7, with D possibly matching TRBD2 (6 bases). The CDR3 runs 14 residues. Germline CDR1 and CDR2: MDHEN and SYDVKM. The V and J ends lost 5 bases and 0 bases respectively, with 11 bases between them.

The rearrangement uses TRBV20-1 and TRBJ2-3, with TRBD2 matching 8 bases. The CDR3 spans 15 residues. Germline CDR1 is DFQATT and CDR2 is SNEGSKA (reference sequence). V was clipped by 6 bases and J by 4 bases; unmatched bases: 12. The chain's CDR3 is CSALDAGGRSDTQYF. For the CDR3, the DNA is TGCAGTGCCTTGGACGCGGGAGGACGTTCAGATACGCAGTATTTT.

This clonotype turned up a few times. The chain has TRBV7-3 and TRBJ1-1, with D unclear. The CDR3 contains 13 residues. Germline V gives CDR1 SGHTA, CDR2 FQGTGA. Trimming took 5 bases from V and 1 from J, leaving 8 bases between them. CDR3 nucleotide sequence: TGTGCCAGCAGCCCTTCGACGAACACTGAAGCTTTCTTT. Amino acids: CASSPSTNTEAFF.

The chain employs TRBV6-2 or TRBV6-3 and TRBJ2-2; 7 nucleotides align to TRBD2. Germline V gives CDR1 MNHEY, CDR2 SVGEGT. The ends lost 6 bases at V and 1 base at J; junction bases unmatched: 2. This CDR3 spans 14 amino acids. CDR3 in amino acids: CASRPSGNTGELFF. As DNA, the CDR3 is TGTGCCAGCAGACCTAGCGGGAACACCGGGGAGCTGTTTTTT.

This chain joins TRBV5-1 and TRBJ2-7, with TRBD2 as a possible D gene (6 bases). The CDR3 sequence is 14 residues long. The V gene's germline CDR1 is SGHRS and CDR2 YFSETQ. Trimming removed 4 bases from V and 5 bases from J, with 16 bases in between. CDR3 region: CASSLAGLLDEQYF. In DNA, the CDR3 is TGCGCCAGCAGCCTGGCGGGACTCCTCGACGAGCAGTACTTC.

The chain employs TRBV2 and TRBJ1-6; TRBD1 might be the D (5 bases). Per germline, CDR1 SNHLY and CDR2 FYNNEI. The CDR3 contains 13 residues. V was pared by 4 bases and J by 7 bases, with 8 bases between. This CDR3 reads CASSGAGNSPLHF. In DNA form, the CDR3 reads TGTGCCAGCAGTGGAGCAGGGAATTCACCCCTCCACTTT.

The rearrangement uses TRBV3-1 and TRBJ1-3, with no clear D. Germline-derived CDR1 and CDR2 are LGHDT and YNNKEL (reference sequence). The germline V and J ends were trimmed by 3 bases and 0 bases, with 9 bases remaining between them. The CDR3 has 15 amino acids. The CDR3 reads CASSQWKSSGNTIYF. CDR3 nucleotides: TGTGCCAGCAGCCAGTGGAAGAGCTCTGGAAACACCATATATTTT.

This sequence joins TRBV11-2 and TRBJ2-7; D may be TRBD1 (5 bases). Per germline, CDR1 SGHAT and CDR2 FQNNGV. Trimming removed 6 bases at V and 5 bases at J, with 14 bases between. This CDR3 has 13 amino acids. The chain's CDR3 is CASRRTGIHEQYF. The DNA of the CDR3 is TGTGCCAGCAGGCGCACAGGAATCCACGAGCAGTACTTC. The complete variable domain, with remaining parts taken from reference TRBV11-2 and TRBJ2-7, reads EAGVAQSPRYKIIEKRQSVAFWCNPISGHATLYWYQQILGQGPKLLIQFQNNGVVDDSQLPKDRFSAERLKGVDSTLKIQPAKLEDSAVYLCASRRTGIHEQYFGPGTRLTVT.

This clonotype has ten or more counts. The chain joins TRBV4-2 to TRBJ2-3; TRBD1 matches at 7 bases. The germline CDR1 and CDR2 sequences are LGHNA and YNFKEQ. This CDR3 is 16 amino acids long. The J segment lost 4 bases and the V segment lost 0 bases, leaving 7 bases of the junction unmatched. The CDR3 protein is CASSQEVWQGADTQYF. In DNA, the CDR3 is TGTGCCAGCAGCCAAGAAGTTTGGCAGGGGGCAGATACGCAGTATTTT.

This clonotype appeared many times. The chain has TRBV28 and TRBJ2-3; 7 nucleotides agree with TRBD1. This CDR3 contains 14 residues. The V gene end was trimmed by 5 bases and the J gene end by 10 bases; junction bases not matched to a gene: 12. Germline CDR1 reads MDHEN; CDR2 reads SYDVKM. CDR3 sequence (DNA): TGTGCCAGCAGTGTTCCCCCGGGACAGTCTGCGCAGTATTTT. Its protein is CASSVPPGQSAQYF.

The rearrangement joins TRBV7-8 to TRBJ2-2; D might be TRBD1 or TRBD2, each matching 6 bases. Germline V gene sequence: CDR1 SGHVS, CDR2 FQNEAQ. The CDR3 spans 13 residues. Trimming pared 8 bases from V and 5 bases from J, leaving 12 bases between. The CDR3 region is CASRGTQTGELFF. As DNA, the CDR3 is TGTGCCAGCCGGGGGACACAAACCGGGGAGCTGTTTTTT.

This chain connects TRBV15 to TRBJ1-1; TRBD1 might be the D (6 bases). Per germline, CDR1 LNHNV and CDR2 YYDKDF (reference sequence). CDR3 length: 13 residues. V was cut by 6 bases and J by 4 bases, with 12 bases left in between. CDR3 in amino acids: CATREGVVTEAFF. The CDR3 region has the DNA TGTGCCACCAGAGAGGGGGTTGTCACTGAAGCTTTCTTT.

V gene TRBV4-2 combines with J gene TRBJ2-1, with D uncertain. Between the trimmed V and J ends, which lost 0 bases and 0 bases, there was a span of 15 bases. The CDR3 runs 18 residues. Germline CDR1 is LGHNA and CDR2 is YNFKEQ. The CDR3 DNA reads TGTGCCAGCAGCCAAGAATCGCCGACTCACAACTCCTACAATGAGCAGTTCTTC. It translates to CASSQESPTHNSYNEQFF.

This clonotype was counted between two and nine times. Possible read error: a much larger clone is one base away. The chain employs TRBV2 and TRBJ2-5; 7 bases are shared with TRBD1. The CDR3 totals 13 residues. Germline CDR1 and CDR2: SNHLY and FYNNEI. The V and J ends lost 5 bases and 5 bases, in that order; junction bases with no gene match: 5. The CDR3 sequence is CASSLDRTETQYF. CDR3 nucleotides: TGTGCCAGCAGTCTGGACAGGACGGAGACCCAGTACTTC.

This sequence joins TRBV7-9 and TRBJ1-2, with no clear D. Between the trimmed V and J ends, which lost 2 bases and 6 bases, there was a span of 10 bases. CDR1 is SEHNR, CDR2 FQNEAQ, per germline (reference sequence). CDR3 size: 13 residues. CDR3 nucleotide sequence: TGTGCCAGCAGCTTAATCGGGCCGGATGGCTACACCTTC. Protein product: CASSLIGPDGYTF.

This chain connects TRBV20-1 to TRBJ2-4; D is unclear. Trimming pared 3 bases from V and 8 bases from J, leaving 14 bases between. The CDR3 is 13 residues long. Germline assignment: CDR1 DFQATT and CDR2 SNEGSKA (reference sequence). CDR3 residues: CSARSPKMDIQYF. The CDR3 region has the DNA TGCAGTGCTAGGTCTCCGAAGATGGACATTCAGTACTTC.

In this sample, this clonotype turned up a few times. The V call is TRBV12-3 or TRBV12-4, the J call TRBJ1-1, with 7 bases fitting TRBD1. The CDR3 totals 15 residues. Germline trimming cut 6 bases from V and 4 bases from J; bases unmatched to any gene: 11. In nucleotides, the CDR3 is TGTGCCAGCAGCCCCTATTTTGGACAGGCCACTGAAGCTTTCTTT. Translation: CASSPYFGQATEAFF.

This clonotype came up a few times. The rearrangement joins TRBV7-9 to TRBJ2-1, with 15 bases fitting TRBD2. The CDR3 spans 16 residues. With 4 bases clipped from V and 7 bases from J, the junction kept 5 bases outside the gene matches. Per germline, CDR1 SEHNR and CDR2 FQNEAQ (reference sequence). CDR3 residues: CASSSGLAGGINEQFF. The CDR3, as DNA: TGTGCCAGCAGCTCAGGACTAGCGGGAGGGATTAATGAGCAGTTCTTC.

This clonotype was detected many times. The chain joins TRBV3-1 to TRBJ2-7, with TRBD1 identical over 8 bases. The CDR3 has 14 residues. In germline, CDR1 is LGHDT, CDR2 YNNKEL (reference sequence). Trimming removed 1 base from V and 2 bases from J; junction bases left unmatched: 1. CDR3 residues: CASSQGQGTYEQYF. CDR3 in DNA: TGTGCCAGCAGCCAAGGACAGGGGACCTACGAGCAGTACTTC.

This clonotype was detected a few times. This chain connects TRBV11-2 to TRBJ1-4; 8 positions agree with TRBD1. The germline gives CDR1 SGHAT, CDR2 FQNNGV. The CDR3 is 17 residues long. J lost 7 bases, V lost 5 bases, and 15 bases had no gene match. CDR3 sequence: CASSATLDRVNREKLFF. The CDR3 coding sequence is TGTGCCAGCAGCGCCACCCTGGACAGGGTAAATCGTGAAAAACTGTTTTTT.